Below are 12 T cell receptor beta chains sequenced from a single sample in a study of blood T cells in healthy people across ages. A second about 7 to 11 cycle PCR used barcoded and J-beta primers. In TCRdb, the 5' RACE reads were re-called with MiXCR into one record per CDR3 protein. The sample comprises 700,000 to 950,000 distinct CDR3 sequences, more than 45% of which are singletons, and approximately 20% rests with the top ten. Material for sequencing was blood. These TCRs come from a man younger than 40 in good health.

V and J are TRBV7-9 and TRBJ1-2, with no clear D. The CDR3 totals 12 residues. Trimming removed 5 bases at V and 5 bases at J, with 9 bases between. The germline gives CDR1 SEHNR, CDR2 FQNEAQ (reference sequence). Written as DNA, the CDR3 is TGTGCCAGCAGCGCAGAAGGTTATGGCTACACCTTC. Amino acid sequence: CASSAEGYGYTF.

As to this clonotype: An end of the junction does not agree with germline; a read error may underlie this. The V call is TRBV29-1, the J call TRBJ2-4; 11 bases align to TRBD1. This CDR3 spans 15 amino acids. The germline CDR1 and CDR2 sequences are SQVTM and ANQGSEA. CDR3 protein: CSVGGQGAAKTIQYF. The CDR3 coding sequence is TGCAGCGTTGGCGGACAGGGGGCGGCCAAAACCATTCAGTACTTC.

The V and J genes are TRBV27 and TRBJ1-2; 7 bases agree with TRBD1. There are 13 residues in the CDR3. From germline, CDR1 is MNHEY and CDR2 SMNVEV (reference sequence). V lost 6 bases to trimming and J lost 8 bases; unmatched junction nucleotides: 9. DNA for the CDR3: TGTGCCAGCAGGGATAACCAGGGGGGAGGCTACACCTTC. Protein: CASRDNQGGGYTF.

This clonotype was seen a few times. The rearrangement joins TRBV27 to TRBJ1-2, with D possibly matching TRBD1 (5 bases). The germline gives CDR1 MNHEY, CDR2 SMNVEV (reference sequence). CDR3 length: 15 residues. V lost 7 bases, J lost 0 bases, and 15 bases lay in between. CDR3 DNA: TGTGCCAGCAAGCCCGAGACAGCAACTAACTATGGCTACACCTTC. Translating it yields CASKPETATNYGYTF.

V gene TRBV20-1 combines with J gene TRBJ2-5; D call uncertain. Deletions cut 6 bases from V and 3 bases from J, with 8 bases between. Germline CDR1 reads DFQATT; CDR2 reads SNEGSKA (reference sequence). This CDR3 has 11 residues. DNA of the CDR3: TGCAGTGCCATGCCCAAAGAGACCCAGTACTTC. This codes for CSAMPKETQYF.

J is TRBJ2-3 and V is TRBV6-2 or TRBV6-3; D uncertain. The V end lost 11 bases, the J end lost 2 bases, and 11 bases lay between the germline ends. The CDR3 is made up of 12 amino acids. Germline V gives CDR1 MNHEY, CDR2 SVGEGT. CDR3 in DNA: TGTGCCGTTCGGACCGACACAGATACGCAGTATTTT. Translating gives CAVRTDTDTQYF.

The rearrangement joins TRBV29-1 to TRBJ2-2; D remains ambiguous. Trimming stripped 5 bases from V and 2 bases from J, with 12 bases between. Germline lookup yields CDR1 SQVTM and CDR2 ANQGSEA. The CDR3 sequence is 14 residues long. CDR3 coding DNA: TGCAGCGTTCGGCCCGTTGTCAACACCGGGGAGCTGTTTTTT. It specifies CSVRPVVNTGELFF.

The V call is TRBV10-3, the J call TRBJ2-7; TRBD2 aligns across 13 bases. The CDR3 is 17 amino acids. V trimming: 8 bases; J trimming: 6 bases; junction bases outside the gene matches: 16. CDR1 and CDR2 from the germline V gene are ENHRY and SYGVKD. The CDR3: CAISRTSGSTYFPEQYF. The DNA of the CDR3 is TGTGCCATCTCCAGGACTAGCGGGAGTACTTACTTCCCCGAGCAGTACTTC.

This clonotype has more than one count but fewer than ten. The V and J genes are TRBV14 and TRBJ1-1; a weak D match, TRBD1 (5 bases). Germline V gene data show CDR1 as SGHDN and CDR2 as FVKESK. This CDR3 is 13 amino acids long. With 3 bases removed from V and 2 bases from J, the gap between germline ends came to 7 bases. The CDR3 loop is CASSQGVNTEAFF. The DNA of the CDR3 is TGTGCCAGCAGCCAGGGGGTAAACACTGAAGCTTTCTTT.

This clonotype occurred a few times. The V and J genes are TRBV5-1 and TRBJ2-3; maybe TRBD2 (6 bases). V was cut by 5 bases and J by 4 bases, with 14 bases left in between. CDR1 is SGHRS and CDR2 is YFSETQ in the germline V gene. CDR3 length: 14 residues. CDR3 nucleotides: TGCGCCAGCAGGGCGGGAACCACCCCAGATACGCAGTATTTT. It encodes CASRAGTTPDTQYF.

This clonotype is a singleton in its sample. Here the CDR3 DNA reads TGTGCCAGCAGGGTACTAGCGGTCTCCTACGAGCAGTACTTC. Translation: CASRVLAVSYEQYF. This chain uses TRBV2 with TRBJ2-7, with 8 bases identical to TRBD2. The CDR3 is made up of 14 amino acids. Germline loops: CDR1 SNHLY, CDR2 FYNNEI. J lost 0 bases, V lost 6 bases, and 4 bases had no gene match.

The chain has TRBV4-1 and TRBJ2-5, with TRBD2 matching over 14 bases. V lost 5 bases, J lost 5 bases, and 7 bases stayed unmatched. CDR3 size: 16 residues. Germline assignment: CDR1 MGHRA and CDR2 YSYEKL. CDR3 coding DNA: TGCGCCAGCAGCTACCCCGGGACTAGCGGGGGCGAGACCCAGTACTTC. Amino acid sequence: CASSYPGTSGGETQYF.